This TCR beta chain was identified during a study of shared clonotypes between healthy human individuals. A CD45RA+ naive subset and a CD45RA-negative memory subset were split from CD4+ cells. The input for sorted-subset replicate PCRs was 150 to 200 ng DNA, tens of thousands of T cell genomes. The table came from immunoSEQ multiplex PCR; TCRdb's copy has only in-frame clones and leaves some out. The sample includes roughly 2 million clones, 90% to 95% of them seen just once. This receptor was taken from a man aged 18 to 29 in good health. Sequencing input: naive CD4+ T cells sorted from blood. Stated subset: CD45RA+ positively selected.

Here the CDR3 reads CASSPNPGTSNQPQHF. CDR3 coding DNA: TGTGCCAGCTCACCAAACCCAGGGACTAGCAATCAGCCCCAGCATTTT. The chain recombines TRBV18 with TRBJ1-5; possibly TRBD1 for D (5 bases). CDR1 is KGHSH, CDR2 LQKENI, per germline. V shed 2 bases and J shed 0 bases, with 11 bases lying between them. The CDR3 is 16 residues long. Combining the CDR3 with reference TRBV18 and TRBJ1-5 gives the whole variable domain NAGVMQNPRHLVRRRGQEARLRCSPMKGHSHVYWYRQLPEEGLKFMVYLQKENIIDESGMPKERFSAEFPKEGPSILRIQQVVRGDSAAYFCASSPNPGTSNQPQHFGDGTRLSIL.